This TCR beta chain was obtained from a study of siplizumab effects on memory and regulatory T cells. Points from the study as a whole: With siplizumab, Treg-derived clones averaged approximately 69% of mappable alloreactive CD4+ clones, versus less than 35% in controls. Of the alloreactive clones, only a minor fraction mapped to unstimulated subsets.

Assay: immunoSEQ multiplex PCR; the TCRdb copy retains only in-frame clones and omits some. The sample carries around 58,000 clones, around 78% recorded once. V gave up 0 bases and J gave up 4 bases, with 7 bases separating them. The CDR3 totals 14 residues. CDR1 and CDR2 from the germline V gene are SGHTS and YDEGEE. Regarding this clone: Antigen: not known.

Investigators obtained sequences from unstimulated naive, memory, effector memory and TEMRA subsets in a few donor pairs. The rearrangement joins TRBV5-8 to TRBJ2-2; D unresolved. Specimen: memory CD4+ T cells sorted from blood. The sequence derives from a human donor in good health. CDR3 amino acids: CASSLGLPTGELFF. The CDR3 nucleotides are TGTGCCAGCAGCTTGGGTCTACCCACCGGGGAGCTGTTTTTT.